This TCR beta chain was identified during a study of regulatory T cells in long-lasting Graves disease. Both iRepertoire HTBI primers and Arm-PCR of CDR3 regions were used to build the TCR beta libraries. TCRdb independently ran MiXCR on the multiplex PCR reads; one entry per CDR3 protein. The sample carries roughly 440,000 distinct CDR3 sequences, about a sixth recorded once. Time point: newly diagnosed GD, antithyroid drugs for less than 3 months. After RNA was extracted from PBMCs, the TCR library was made from it. The ends were cut back, 4 bases at V and 6 bases at J, with 4 bases in the middle. Germline V lookup: CDR1 SNHLY, CDR2 FYNNEI. The CDR3 loop spans 11 amino acids. The same data also contributed to another study, on T cells in Graves' hyperthyroidism and ophthalmopathy.

This receptor was identified in a woman aged 18 to 35 with Graves disease. The sequencing used peripheral blood mononuclear cells (PBMCs), collected at new diagnosis, from a patient treated with antithyroid drugs. J is TRBJ2-4 and V is TRBV2; D remains unclear. Written as DNA, the CDR3 is TGTGCCAGCAGTGTTCTAAACATTCAGTACTTC. Its protein is CASSVLNIQYF.